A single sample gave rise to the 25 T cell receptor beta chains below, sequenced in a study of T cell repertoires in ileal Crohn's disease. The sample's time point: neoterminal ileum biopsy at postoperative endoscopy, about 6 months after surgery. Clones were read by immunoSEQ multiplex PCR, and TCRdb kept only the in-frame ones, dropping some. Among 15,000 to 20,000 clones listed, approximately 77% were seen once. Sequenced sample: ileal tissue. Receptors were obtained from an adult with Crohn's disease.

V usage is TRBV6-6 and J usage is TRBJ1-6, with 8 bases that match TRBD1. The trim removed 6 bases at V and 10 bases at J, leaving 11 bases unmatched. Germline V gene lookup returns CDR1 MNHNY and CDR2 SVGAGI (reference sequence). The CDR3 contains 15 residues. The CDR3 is CASRRGQVSGSPLHF. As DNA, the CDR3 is TGTGCCAGCAGGAGGGGACAGGTCTCGGGGTCACCCCTCCACTTT.

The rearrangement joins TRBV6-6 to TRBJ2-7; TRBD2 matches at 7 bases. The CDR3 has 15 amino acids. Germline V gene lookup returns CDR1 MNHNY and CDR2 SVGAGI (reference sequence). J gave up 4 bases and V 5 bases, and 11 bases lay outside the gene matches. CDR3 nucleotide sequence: TGTGCCAGCAGTCCACTAGCGACAGCTAGGTACGAGCAGTACTTC. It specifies CASSPLATARYEQYF.

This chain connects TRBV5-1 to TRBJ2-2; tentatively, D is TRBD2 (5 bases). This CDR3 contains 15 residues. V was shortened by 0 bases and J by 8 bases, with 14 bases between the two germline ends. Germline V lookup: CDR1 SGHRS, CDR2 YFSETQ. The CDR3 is CASSLAGGTRGELFF. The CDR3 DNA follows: TGCGCCAGCAGCTTGGCCGGAGGAACACGTGGGGAGCTGTTTTTT. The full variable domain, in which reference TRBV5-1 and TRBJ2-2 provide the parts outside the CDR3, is KAGVTQTPRYLIKTRGQQVTLSCSPISGHRSVSWYQQTPGQGLQFLFEYFSETQRNKGNFPGRFSGRQFSNSRSEMNVSTLELGDSALYLCASSLAGGTRGELFFGEGSRLTVL.

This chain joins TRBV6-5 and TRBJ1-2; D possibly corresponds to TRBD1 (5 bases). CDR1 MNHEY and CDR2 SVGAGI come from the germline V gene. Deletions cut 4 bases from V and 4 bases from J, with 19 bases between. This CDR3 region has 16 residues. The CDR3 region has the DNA TGTGCCAGCAGTTCTCGGGGACGACGGGAGGGCTATGGCTACACCTTC. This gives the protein CASSSRGRREGYGYTF.

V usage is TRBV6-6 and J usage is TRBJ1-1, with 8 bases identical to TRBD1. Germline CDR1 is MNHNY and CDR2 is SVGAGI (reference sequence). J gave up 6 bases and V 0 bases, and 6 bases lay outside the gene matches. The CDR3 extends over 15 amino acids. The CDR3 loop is CASSYSDGQGAEAFF. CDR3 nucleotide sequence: TGTGCCAGCAGTTACTCGGACGGACAGGGCGCTGAAGCTTTCTTT.

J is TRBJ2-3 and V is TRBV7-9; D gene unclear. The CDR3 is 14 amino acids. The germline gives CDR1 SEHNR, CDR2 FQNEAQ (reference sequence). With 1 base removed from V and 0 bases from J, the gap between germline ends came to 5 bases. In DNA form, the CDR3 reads TGTGCCAGCAGCTTAGGCGTTAGCACAGATACGCAGTATTTT. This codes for CASSLGVSTDTQYF.

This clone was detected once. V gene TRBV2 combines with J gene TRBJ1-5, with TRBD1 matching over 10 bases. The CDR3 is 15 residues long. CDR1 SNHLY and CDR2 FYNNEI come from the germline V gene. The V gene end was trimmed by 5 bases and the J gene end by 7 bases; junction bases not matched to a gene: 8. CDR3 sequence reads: CASSIGQGGSQPQHF. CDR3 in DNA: TGTGCCAGCAGTATCGGACAGGGGGGAAGCCAGCCCCAGCATTTT.

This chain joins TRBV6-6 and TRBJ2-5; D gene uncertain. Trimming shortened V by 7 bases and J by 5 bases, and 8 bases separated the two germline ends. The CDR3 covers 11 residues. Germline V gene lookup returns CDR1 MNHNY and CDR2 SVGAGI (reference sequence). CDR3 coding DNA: TGTGCCAGCAAAACAGTGGAGACCCAGTACTTC. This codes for CASKTVETQYF.

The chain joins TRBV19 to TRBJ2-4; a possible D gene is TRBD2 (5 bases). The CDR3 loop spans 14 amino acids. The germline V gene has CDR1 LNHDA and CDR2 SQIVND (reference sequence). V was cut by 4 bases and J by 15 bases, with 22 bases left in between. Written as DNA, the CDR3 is TGTGCCAGTAGTACCACTGGGGATCGAACTCGGGGGTACTTC. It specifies CASSTTGDRTRGYF.

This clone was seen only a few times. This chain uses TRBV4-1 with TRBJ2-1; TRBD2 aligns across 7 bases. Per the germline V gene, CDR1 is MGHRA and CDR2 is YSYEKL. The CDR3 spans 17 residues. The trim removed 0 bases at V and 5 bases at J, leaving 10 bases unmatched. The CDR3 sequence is CASSQDSAGAQDNEQFF. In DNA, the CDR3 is TGCGCCAGCAGCCAAGACTCCGCGGGAGCTCAGGACAATGAGCAGTTCTTC.

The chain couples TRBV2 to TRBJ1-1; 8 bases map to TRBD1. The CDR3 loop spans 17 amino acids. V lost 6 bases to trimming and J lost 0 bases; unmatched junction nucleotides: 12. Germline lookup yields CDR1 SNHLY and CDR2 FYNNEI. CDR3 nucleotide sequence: TGTGCCAGCAGGGACCCTACTGACAGGGGCCTGAACACTGAAGCTTTCTTT. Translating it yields CASRDPTDRGLNTEAFF.

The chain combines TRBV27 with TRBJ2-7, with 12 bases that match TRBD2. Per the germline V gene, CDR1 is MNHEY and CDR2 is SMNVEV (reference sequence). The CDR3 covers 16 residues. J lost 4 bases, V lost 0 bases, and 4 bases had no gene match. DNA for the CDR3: TGTGCCAGCAGTTTATCGCCAGGACTAGCGGGGTACGAGCAGTACTTC. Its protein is CASSLSPGLAGYEQYF.

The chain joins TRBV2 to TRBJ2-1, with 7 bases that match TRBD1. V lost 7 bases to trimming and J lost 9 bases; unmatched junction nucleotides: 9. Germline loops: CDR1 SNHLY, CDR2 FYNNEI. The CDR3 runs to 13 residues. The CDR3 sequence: CASNDYAGGEQFF. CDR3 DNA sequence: TGTGCCAGCAACGACTACGCAGGGGGTGAGCAGTTCTTC.

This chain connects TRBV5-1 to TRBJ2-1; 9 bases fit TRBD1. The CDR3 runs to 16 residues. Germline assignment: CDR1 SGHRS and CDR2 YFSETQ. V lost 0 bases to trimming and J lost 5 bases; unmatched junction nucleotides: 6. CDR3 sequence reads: CASSLVAGTGHNEQFF. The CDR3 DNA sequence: TGCGCCAGCAGCTTGGTGGCCGGGACAGGGCACAATGAGCAGTTCTTC.

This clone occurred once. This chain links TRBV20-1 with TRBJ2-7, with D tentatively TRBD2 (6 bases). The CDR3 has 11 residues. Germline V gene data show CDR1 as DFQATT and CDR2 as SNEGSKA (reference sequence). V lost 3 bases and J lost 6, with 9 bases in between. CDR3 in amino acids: CSASGGPEQYF. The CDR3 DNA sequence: TGCAGTGCTAGCGGGGGTCCCGAGCAGTACTTC.

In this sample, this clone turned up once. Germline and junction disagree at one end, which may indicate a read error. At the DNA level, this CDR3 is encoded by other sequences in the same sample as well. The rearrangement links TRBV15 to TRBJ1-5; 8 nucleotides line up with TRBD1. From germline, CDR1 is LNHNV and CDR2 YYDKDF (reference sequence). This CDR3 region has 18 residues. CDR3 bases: TGCGCCACCAGCAGAGGGACAGGCGCTGGGCTTCGCAATCAGCCCCAGCATTTT. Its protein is CATSRGTGAGLRNQPQHF. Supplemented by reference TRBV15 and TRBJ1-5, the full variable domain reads DAMVIQNPRYQVTQFGKPVTLSCSQTLNHNVMYWYQQKSSQAPKLLFHYYDKDFNNEADTPDNFQSRRPNTSFCFLDIRSPGLGDTAMYLCATSRGTGAGLRNQPQHFGDGTRLSIL.

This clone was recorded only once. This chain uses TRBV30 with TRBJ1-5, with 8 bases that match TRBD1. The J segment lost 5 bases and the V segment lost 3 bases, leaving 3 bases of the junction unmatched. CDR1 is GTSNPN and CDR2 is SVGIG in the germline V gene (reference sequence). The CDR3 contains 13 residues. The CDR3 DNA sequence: TGTGCCTGGAGCAGGGGGCAGGATCAGCCCCAGCATTTT. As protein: CAWSRGQDQPQHF. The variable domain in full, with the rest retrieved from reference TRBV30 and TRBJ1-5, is SQTIHQWPATLVQPVGSPLSLECTVEGTSNPNLYWYRQAAGRGLQLLFYSVGIGQISSEVPQNLSASRPQDRQFILSSKKLLLSDSGFYLCAWSRGQDQPQHFGDGTRLSIL.

This CDR3 is CASSPGSSYEQYF. For the CDR3, the DNA is TGTGCCAGCTCACCGGGCAGTTCCTACGAGCAGTACTTC. The J gene is TRBJ2-7, the V gene TRBV18; D not resolved. The CDR3 sequence is 13 residues long. V gave up 3 bases and J gave up 1 base, with 7 bases separating them. Germline V gene data show CDR1 as KGHSH and CDR2 as LQKENI.

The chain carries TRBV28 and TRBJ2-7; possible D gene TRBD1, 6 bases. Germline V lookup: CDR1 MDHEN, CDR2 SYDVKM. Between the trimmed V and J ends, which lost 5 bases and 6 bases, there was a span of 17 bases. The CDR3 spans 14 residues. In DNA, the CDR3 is TGTGCCAGCAGTCCTCCGACAGGATGGGGCGAGCAGTACTTC. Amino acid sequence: CASSPPTGWGEQYF.

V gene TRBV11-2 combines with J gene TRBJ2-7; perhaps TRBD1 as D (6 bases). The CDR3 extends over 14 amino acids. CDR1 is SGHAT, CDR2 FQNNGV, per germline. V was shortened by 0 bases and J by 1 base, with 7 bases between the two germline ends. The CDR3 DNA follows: TGTGCCAGCAGCTTAGAGGGGGCTTCCTACGAGCAGTACTTC. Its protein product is CASSLEGASYEQYF. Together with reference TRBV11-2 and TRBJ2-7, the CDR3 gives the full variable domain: EAGVAQSPRYKIIEKRQSVAFWCNPISGHATLYWYQQILGQGPKLLIQFQNNGVVDDSQLPKDRFSAERLKGVDSTLKIQPAKLEDSAVYLCASSLEGASYEQYFGPGTRLTVT.

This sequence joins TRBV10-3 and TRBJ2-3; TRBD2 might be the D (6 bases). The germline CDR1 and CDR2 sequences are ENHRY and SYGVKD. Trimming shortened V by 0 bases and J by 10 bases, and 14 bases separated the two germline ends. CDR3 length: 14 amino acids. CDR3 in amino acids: CAISESPGTSAQYF. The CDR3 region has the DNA TGTGCCATCAGTGAGTCCCCCGGGACTTCGGCGCAGTATTTT.

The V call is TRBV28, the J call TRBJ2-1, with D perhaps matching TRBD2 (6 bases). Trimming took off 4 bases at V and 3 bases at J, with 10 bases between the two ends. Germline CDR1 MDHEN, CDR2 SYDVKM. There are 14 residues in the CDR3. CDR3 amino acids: CASSSRLGYNEQFF. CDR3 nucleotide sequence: TGTGCCAGCAGTTCCAGACTAGGCTACAATGAGCAGTTCTTC.

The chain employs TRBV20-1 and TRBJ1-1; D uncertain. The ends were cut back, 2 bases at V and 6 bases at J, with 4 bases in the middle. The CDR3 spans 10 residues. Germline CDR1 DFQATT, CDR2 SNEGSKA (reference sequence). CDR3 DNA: TGCAGTGCTAGAATAGCTGAAGCTTTCTTT. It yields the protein CSARIAEAFF.

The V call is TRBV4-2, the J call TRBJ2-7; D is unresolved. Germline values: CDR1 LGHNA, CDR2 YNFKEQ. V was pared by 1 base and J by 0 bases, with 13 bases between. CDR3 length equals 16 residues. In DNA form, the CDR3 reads TGTGCCAGCAGCCAAGTGCTGGCATCAAACTCCTACGAGCAGTACTTC. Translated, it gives CASSQVLASNSYEQYF.

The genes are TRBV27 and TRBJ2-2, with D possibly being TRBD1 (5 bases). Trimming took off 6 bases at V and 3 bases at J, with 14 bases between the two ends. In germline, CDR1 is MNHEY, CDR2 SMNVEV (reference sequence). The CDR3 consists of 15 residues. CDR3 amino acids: CASSLGQGYTGELFF. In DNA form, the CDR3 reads TGTGCCAGCAGCCTGGGGCAGGGTTACACCGGGGAGCTGTTTTTT.